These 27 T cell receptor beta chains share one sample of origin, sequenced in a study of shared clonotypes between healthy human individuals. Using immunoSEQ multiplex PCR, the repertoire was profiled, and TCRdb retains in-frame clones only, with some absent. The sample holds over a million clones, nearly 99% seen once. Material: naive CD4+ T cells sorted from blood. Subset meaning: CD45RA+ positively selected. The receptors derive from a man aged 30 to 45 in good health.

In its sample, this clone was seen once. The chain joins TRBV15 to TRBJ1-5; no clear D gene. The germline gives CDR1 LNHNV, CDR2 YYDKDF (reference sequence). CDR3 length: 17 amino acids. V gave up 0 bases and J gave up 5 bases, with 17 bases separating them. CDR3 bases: TGTGCCACCAGCAGAGATCCAGGTGCGGGAGTCGATCAGCCCCAGCATTTT. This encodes CATSRDPGAGVDQPQHF.

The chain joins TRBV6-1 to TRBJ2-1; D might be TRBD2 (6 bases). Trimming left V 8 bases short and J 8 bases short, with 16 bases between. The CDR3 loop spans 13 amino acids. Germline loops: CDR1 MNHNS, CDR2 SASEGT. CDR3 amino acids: CASPGGREDEQFF. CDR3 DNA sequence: TGTGCCAGCCCTGGAGGGAGAGAGGATGAGCAGTTCTTC.

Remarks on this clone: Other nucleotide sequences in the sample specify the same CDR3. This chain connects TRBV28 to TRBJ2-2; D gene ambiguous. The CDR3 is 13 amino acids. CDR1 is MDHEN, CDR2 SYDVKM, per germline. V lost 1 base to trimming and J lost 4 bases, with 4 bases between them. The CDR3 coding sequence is TGTGCCAGCAGTTTATCTGGCACCGGGGAGCTGTTTTTT. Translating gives CASSLSGTGELFF.

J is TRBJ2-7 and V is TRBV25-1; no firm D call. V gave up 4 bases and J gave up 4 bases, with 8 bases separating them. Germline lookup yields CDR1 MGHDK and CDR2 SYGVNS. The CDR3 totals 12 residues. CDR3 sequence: CASSGYSYEQYF. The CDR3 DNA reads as TGTGCCAGCAGTGGGTACAGTTACGAGCAGTACTTC.

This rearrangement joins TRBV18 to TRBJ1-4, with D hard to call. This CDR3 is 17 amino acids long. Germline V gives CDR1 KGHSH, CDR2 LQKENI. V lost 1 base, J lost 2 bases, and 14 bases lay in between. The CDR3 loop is CASSPLAGSLTNEKLFF. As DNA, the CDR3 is TGTGCCAGCTCACCACTTGCGGGTTCGCTCACTAATGAAAAACTGTTTTTT.

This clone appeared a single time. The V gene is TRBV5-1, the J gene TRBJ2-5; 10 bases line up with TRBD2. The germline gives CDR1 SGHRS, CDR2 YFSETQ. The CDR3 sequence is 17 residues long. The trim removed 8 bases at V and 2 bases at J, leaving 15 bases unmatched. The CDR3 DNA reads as TGCGCCAGTACTAGACCCTCACTAGCGGGAAAACAAGAGACCCAGTACTTC. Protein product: CASTRPSLAGKQETQYF.

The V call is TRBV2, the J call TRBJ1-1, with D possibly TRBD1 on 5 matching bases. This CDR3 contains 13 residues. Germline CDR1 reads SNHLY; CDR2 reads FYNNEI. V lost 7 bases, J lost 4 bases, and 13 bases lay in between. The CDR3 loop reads CASNKGPSTEAFF. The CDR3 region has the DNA TGTGCCAGCAACAAGGGGCCCAGCACTGAAGCTTTCTTT.

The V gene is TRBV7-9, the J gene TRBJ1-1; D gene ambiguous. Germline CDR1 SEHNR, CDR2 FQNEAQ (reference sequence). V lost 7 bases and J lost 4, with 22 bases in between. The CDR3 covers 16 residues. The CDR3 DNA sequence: TGTGCCAGCAACTCACCCGGGAAAACAAGTGGCACTGAAGCTTTCTTT. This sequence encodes CASNSPGKTSGTEAFF.

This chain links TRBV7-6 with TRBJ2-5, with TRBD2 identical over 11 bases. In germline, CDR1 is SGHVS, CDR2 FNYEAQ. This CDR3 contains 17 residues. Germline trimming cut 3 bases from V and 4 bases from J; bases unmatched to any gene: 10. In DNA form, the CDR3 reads TGTGCCAGCAGCTTTGGGGGTAGCGGGAGGGCCGGAGAGACCCAGTACTTC. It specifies CASSFGGSGRAGETQYF.

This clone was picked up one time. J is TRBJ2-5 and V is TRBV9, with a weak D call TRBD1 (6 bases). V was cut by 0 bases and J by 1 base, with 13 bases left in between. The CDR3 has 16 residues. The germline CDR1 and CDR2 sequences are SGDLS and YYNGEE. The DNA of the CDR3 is TGTGCCAGCAGCGTAGGGGGGCAGGCCCTCCAAGAGACCCAGTACTTC. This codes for CASSVGGQALQETQYF.

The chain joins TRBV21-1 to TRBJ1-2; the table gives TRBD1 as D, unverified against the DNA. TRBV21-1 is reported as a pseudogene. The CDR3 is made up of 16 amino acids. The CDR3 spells CASSKGGLHDYYGYTF. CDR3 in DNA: TGTGCCAGCAGCAAAGGGGGCCTCCATGACTACTATGGCTACACCTTC.

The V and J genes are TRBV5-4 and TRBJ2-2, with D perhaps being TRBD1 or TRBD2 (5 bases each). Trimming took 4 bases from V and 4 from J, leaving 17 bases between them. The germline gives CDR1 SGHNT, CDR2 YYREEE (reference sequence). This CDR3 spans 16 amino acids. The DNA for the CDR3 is TGTGCCAGCAGCCCCCCCAGGGTGGGGAGCACCGGGGAGCTGTTTTTT. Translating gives CASSPPRVGSTGELFF.

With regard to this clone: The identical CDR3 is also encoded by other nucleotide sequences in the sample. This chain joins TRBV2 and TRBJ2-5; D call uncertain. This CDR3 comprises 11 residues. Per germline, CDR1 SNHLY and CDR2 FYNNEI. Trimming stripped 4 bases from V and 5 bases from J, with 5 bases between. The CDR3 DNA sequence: TGTGCCAGCAGTGGGCAGGAGACCCAGTACTTC. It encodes CASSGQETQYF. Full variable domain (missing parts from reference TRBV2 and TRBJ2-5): EPEVTQTPSHQVTQMGQEVILRCVPISNHLYFYWYRQILGQKVEFLVSFYNNEISEKSEIFDDQFSVERPDGSNFTLKIRSTKLEDSAMYFCASSGQETQYFGPGTRLLVL.

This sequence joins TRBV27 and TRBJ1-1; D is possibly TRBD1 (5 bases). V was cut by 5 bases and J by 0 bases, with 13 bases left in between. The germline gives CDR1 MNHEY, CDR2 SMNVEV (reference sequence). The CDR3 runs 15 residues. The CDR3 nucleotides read TGTGCCAGCAGTACCCAGATAGGGGTGAACACTGAAGCTTTCTTT. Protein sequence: CASSTQIGVNTEAFF.

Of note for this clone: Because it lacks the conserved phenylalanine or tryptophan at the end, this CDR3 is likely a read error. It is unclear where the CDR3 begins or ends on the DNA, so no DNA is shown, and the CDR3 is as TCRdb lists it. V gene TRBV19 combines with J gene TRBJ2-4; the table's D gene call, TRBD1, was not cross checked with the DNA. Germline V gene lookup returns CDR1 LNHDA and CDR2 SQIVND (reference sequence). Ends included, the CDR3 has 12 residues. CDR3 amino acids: CASSDRDRVAFV.

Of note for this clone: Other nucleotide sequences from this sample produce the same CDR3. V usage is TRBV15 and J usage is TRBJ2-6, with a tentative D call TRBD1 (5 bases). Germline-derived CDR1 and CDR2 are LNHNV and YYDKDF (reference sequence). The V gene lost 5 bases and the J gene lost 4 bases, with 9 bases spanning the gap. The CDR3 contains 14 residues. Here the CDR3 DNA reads TGTGCCACCAGCGACAGAGCAGGGGCCAACGTCCTGACTTTC. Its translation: CATSDRAGANVLTF.

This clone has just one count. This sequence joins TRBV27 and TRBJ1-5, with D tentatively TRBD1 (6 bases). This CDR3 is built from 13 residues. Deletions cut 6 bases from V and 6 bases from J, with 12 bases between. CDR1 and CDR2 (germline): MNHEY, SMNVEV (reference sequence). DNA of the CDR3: TGTGCCAGCAGGGAAACAGGGAGTCAGCCCCAGCATTTT. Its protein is CASRETGSQPQHF.

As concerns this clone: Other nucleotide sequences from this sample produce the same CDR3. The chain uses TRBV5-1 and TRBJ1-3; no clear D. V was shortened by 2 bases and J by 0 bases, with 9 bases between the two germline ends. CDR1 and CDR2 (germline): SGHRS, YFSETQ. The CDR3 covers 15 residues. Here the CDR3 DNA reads TGCGCCAGCAGCTTATCCCGTTCCTCTGGAAACACCATATATTTT. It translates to CASSLSRSSGNTIYF.

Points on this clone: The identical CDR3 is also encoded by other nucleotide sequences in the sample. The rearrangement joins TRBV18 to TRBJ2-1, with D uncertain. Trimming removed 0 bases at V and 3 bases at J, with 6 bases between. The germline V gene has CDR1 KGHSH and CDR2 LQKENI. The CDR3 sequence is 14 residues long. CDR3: CASSPPGSYNEQFF. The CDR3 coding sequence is TGTGCCAGCTCACCACCGGGCAGCTACAATGAGCAGTTCTTC. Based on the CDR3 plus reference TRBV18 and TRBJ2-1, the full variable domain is NAGVMQNPRHLVRRRGQEARLRCSPMKGHSHVYWYRQLPEEGLKFMVYLQKENIIDESGMPKERFSAEFPKEGPSILRIQQVVRGDSAAYFCASSPPGSYNEQFFGPGTRLTVL.

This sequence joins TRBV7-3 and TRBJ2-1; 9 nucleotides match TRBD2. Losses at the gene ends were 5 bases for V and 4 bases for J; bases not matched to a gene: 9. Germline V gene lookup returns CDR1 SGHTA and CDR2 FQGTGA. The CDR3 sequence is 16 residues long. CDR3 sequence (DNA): TGTGCCAGCAGCCTTACTAGCGGGCGAGCATACAATGAGCAGTTCTTC. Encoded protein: CASSLTSGRAYNEQFF.

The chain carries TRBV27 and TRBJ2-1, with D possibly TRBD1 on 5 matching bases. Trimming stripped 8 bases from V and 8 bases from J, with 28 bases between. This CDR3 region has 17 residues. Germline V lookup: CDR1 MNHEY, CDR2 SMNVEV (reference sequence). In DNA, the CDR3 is TGTGCCAGCGGGGCTCCCCCGCCACTACCCCGCCCCGATGAGCAGTTCTTC. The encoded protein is CASGAPPPLPRPDEQFF.

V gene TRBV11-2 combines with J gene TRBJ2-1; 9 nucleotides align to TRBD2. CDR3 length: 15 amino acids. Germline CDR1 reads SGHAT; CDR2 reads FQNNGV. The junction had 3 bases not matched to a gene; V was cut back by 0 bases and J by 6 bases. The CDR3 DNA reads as TGTGCCAGCAGCTTAGAGGCGGGAGGGGTCAATGAGCAGTTCTTC. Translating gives CASSLEAGGVNEQFF.

CDR3 sequence (DNA): TGTGCCATCAGCCCCCAAGCGGGAGGGGTGACCCAGTACTTC. It specifies CAISPQAGGVTQYF. The chain links TRBV10-3 to TRBJ2-5; TRBD2 aligns across 10 bases. The CDR3 length is 14 residues. V trimming: 6 bases; J trimming: 7 bases; junction bases outside the gene matches: 8. Germline V gene lookup returns CDR1 ENHRY and CDR2 SYGVKD.

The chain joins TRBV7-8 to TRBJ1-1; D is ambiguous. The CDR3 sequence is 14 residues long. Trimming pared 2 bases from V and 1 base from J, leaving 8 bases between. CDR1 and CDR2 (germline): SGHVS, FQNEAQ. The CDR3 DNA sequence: TGTGCCAGCAGCTTACGACGGTCGAACACTGAAGCTTTCTTT. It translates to CASSLRRSNTEAFF.

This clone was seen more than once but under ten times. DNA for the CDR3: TGCGCCAGCAGCACCGGGACAGTAACAGGAAACACCATATATTTT. Translation gives CASSTGTVTGNTIYF. J is TRBJ1-3 and V is TRBV4-1, with 7 nucleotides matching TRBD1. After removal of 5 bases from V and 4 bases from J, the junction contained 8 bases not matched to a gene. CDR1 is MGHRA, CDR2 YSYEKL, per germline. The CDR3 loop spans 15 amino acids.

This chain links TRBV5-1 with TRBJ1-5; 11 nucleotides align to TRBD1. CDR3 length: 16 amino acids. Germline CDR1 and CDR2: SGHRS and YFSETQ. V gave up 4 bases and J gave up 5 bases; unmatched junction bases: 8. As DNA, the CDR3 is TGCGCCAGCAGCCCCGGACAGGGGGCCCCCCATCAGCCCCAGCATTTT. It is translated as CASSPGQGAPHQPQHF.

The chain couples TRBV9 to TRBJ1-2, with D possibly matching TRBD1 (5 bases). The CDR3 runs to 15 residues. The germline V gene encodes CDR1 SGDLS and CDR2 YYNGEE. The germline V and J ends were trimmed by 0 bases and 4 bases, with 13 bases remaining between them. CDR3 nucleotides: TGTGCCAGCAGCGTAGGCAGGGAGGCTCTCTATGGCTACACCTTC. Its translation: CASSVGREALYGYTF.